Below, 7 T cell receptor beta chains from the same sample are listed, as sequenced in a study of cytomegalovirus exposure and HLA in healthy donors. The PCR made use of 60 Vbeta and 13 Jbeta primers. Measured with immunoSEQ multiplex PCR; TCRdb has only the in-frame clones, and not every one. This table has 75,000 to 90,000 clones, over 65% appearing once. Sequenced input: PBMCs. The receptors stem from a man between 50 and 59 years old in good health and CMV-seronegative.

V and J are TRBV9 and TRBJ1-4, with a possible D match to TRBD1 (5 bases). Germline assignment: CDR1 SGDLS and CDR2 YYNGEE. The CDR3 consists of 16 residues. The V end was cut by 4 bases, the J end by 1 base, with 14 bases between. CDR3 DNA: TGTGCCAGCAGCCCAGGGAGGTCCAAAACTAATGAAAAACTGTTTTTT. Translation gives CASSPGRSKTNEKLFF.

The J gene is TRBJ1-2, the V gene TRBV29-1; perhaps TRBD1 as D (5 bases). The V and J ends lost 4 bases and 8 bases respectively, with 20 bases between them. The CDR3 contains 14 residues. Germline V CDR1 and CDR2: SQVTM, ANQGSEA. The CDR3, as DNA: TGCAGCGTTGTCGGCGAAGGGGCCTACGTCGGCTACACCTTC. Translated, it gives CSVVGEGAYVGYTF.

The genes are TRBV6-1 and TRBJ1-2; D gene ambiguous. Germline CDR1 reads MNHNS; CDR2 reads SASEGT. The ends were cut back, 6 bases at V and 8 bases at J, with 10 bases in the middle. The CDR3 length is 11 residues. The CDR3 here is CASREGGGYTF. The CDR3 bases are TGTGCCAGCAGGGAGGGAGGCGGCTACACCTTC.

This clone was observed a handful of times. For the CDR3, the DNA is TGTGCCAGCAGGGTCGGGGTCGGGGGTGGATATGGCTACACCTTC. Its translation: CASRVGVGGGYGYTF. The J gene is TRBJ1-2, the V gene TRBV2; D is perhaps TRBD1 (5 bases). The V end was cut by 6 bases, the J end by 5 bases, with 19 bases between. Germline loops: CDR1 SNHLY, CDR2 FYNNEI. CDR3 length: 15 residues.

J is TRBJ1-6 and V is TRBV7-2, with D perhaps TRBD1 (5 bases). With 5 bases removed from V and 6 bases from J, the gap between germline ends came to 17 bases. From germline, CDR1 is SGHTA and CDR2 FQGNSA. The CDR3 sequence is 16 residues long. CDR3 region: CASSPRVPASNSPLHF. CDR3 DNA sequence: TGTGCCAGCAGCCCCAGGGTTCCAGCAAGTAATTCACCCCTCCACTTT.

This clone was counted once. The chain employs TRBV6-4 and TRBJ2-3, with 11 bases fitting TRBD2. The CDR3 covers 16 residues. The V and J ends lost 0 bases and 2 bases, in that order; junction bases with no gene match: 1. Looked up from germline, CDR1 is MRHNA and CDR2 is SNTAGT. The CDR3 here is CASSDSSGGATDTQYF. Written as DNA, the CDR3 is TGTGCCAGCAGTGACTCTAGCGGGGGGGCCACAGATACGCAGTATTTT.

Turning to this clone: As the CDR3 is not closed by the conserved phenylalanine or tryptophan, this likely results from a read error. The J gene is TRBJ1-6, the V gene TRBV10-2; D uncertain. CDR1 is WSHSY, CDR2 SAAADI, per germline. The CDR3 is 13 amino acids. Trimming cost V 7 bases and J 3 bases, with 7 bases left between them. CDR3 protein: CASMSNYNSPLHL. Written as DNA, the CDR3 is TGCGCCAGCATGAGTAACTATAATTCACCCCTCCACCTT.